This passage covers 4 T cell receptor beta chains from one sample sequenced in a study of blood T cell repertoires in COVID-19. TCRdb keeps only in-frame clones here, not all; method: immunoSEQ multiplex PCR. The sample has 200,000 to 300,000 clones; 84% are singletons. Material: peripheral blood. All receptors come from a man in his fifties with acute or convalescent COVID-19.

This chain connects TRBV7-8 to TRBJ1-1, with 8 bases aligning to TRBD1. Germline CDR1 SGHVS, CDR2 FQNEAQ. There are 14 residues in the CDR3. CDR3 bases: TGTGCTAGCGGGACAGGAGATTATAACACTGAAGCTTTCTTT. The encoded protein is CASGTGDYNTEAFF. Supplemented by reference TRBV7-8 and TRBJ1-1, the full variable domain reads GAGVSQSPRYKVAKRGQDVALRCDPISGHVSLFWYQQALGQGPEFLTYFQNEAQLDKSGLPSDRFFAERPEGSVSTLKIQRTQQEDSAVYLCASGTGDYNTEAFFGQGTRLTVV.

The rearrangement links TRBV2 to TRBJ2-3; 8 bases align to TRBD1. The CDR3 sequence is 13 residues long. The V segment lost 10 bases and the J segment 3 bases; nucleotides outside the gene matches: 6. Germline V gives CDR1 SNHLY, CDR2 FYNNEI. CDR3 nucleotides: TGTGCCATCCAGGGGGCGCGGACAGATACGCAGTATTTT. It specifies CAIQGARTDTQYF.

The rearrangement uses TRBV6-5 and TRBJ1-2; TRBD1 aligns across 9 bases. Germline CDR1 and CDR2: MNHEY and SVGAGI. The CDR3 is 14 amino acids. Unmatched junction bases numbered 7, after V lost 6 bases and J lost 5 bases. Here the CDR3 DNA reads TGTGCCAGCAGGAGTACAGGGGGCGGATATGGCTACACCTTC. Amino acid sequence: CASRSTGGGYGYTF.

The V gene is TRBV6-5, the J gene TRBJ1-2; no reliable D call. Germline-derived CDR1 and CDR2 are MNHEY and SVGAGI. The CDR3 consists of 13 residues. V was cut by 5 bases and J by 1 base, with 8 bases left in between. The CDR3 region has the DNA TGTGCCAGCAGTCCAGGTTTTAACTATGGCTACACCTTC. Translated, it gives CASSPGFNYGYTF.